This T cell receptor beta chain was captured in a study of T cells expressing NK-cell markers. From the 5' RACE reads, TCRdb lists one entry per CDR3 protein and no DNA. This sample's table has more than 400,000 distinct CDR3 sequences. The CDR3 totals 16 residues. Germline assignment: CDR1 SGHRS and CDR2 YFSETQ. This receptor was identified in a woman between 18 and 70 years old in good health. V gene TRBV5-1 combines with J gene TRBJ2-7; TCRdb outputs TRBD2, but without DNA this stays unchecked. The specimen was blood T cells: a sorted CD56 or NKG2C T cell subset, CD4+ or CD8+ T cells, or bulk PBMC T cells (not recorded which). The CDR3: CASSAGTSGISYEQYF.